This T cell receptor (beta chain) was documented in a study of beta chain features in type 1 diabetes. It was one heparinised blood draw, averaging around 100 mL, that each donor gave. CD4+ naive, central memory, regulatory and stem cell-like memory subsets were isolated by sorting on CD45RO/CCR7/CD25/CD127/CD95/CD27. About this clone: Its antigen is undetermined.

The isolated RNA, all of it, was reverse transcribed, so expressed TCRB transcripts were what got sequenced. Average reads for naive, central memory and regulatory T cell samples were several million. Profiled with immunoSEQ multiplex PCR; TCRdb holds only in-frame clones, not every one. Of under 450,000 clones listed, around 14% were seen once; the top ten hold 0.035% to 0.045%. Study-wide results and caveats: Insertions at VDJ junctions were less frequent in type 1 diabetes patients. These patients also deleted more nucleotides at the same junctions.

Germline lookup yields CDR1 SNHLY and CDR2 FYNNEI. The germline V and J ends were trimmed by 7 bases and 11 bases, with 11 bases remaining between them. The CDR3 extends over 10 amino acids. This TCR derives from a man aged 25 to 40 in good health. This chain uses TRBV2 with TRBJ1-1; D gene uncertain. Sequences were obtained from naive CD4+ T cells from blood. The chain's CDR3 is CASTSGLAFF. The DNA for the CDR3 is TGTGCCAGCACGTCGGGGTTGGCTTTCTTT.